This T cell receptor (beta chain) was sequenced during a study of technical replicates of blood from a few donors. The CDR3 length is 15 residues. Trimming left V 6 bases short and J 0 bases short, with 13 bases between. Germline CDR1 reads LNHDA; CDR2 reads SQIVND (reference sequence). The protocol was immunoSEQ multiplex PCR, while the TCRdb copy is restricted to in-frame clones and leaves out a portion. Among 50,000 to 70,000 clones listed, 86% were seen once. Sample: PBMCs. The chain uses TRBV19 and TRBJ2-3, with D tentatively TRBD1 (6 bases). The sequence was collected from a human donor in good health. Some clones in this sample may be carry-over from other donors' samples. CDR3 in amino acids: CASSNRATSTDTQYF. Written as DNA, the CDR3 is TGTGCCAGTAGCAACAGGGCCACAAGCACAGATACGCAGTATTTT.